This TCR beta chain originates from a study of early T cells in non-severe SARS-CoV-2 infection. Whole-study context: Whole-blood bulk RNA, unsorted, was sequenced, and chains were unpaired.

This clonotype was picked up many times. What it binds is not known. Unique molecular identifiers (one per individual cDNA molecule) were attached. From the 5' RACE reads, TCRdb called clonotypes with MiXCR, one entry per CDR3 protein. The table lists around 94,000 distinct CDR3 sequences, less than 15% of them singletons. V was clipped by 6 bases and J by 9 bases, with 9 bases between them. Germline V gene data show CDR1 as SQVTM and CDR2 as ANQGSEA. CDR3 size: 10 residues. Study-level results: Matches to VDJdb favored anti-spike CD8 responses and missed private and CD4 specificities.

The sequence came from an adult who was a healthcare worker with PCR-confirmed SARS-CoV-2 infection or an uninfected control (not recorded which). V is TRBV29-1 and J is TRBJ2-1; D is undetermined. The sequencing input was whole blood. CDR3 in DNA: TGCAGCGTCGCCCGCCCTGAGCAGTTCTTC. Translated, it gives CSVARPEQFF.